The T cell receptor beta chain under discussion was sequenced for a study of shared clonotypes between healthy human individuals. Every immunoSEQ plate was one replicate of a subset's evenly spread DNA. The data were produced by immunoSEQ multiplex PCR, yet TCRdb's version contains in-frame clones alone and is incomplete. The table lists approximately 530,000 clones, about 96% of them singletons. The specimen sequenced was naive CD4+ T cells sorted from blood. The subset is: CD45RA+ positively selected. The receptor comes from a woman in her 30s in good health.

CDR3 bases: TGTGCCAGCAGCTTAGCGGGACAGGGCTCCTCCTACGAGCAGTACTTC. It specifies CASSLAGQGSSYEQYF. The chain uses TRBV7-9 and TRBJ2-7, with 9 nucleotides matching TRBD1. This CDR3 region has 16 residues. The V gene's germline CDR1 is SEHNR and CDR2 FQNEAQ (reference sequence). Trimming removed 0 bases from V and 0 bases from J; junction bases left unmatched: 3.